The 27 T cell receptor beta chains presented below share a single source sample, sequenced in a study of blood T cell repertoires in COVID-19 (dated by TCRdb to between 2020 and 2021). Libraries came from the immunoSEQ multiplex PCR assay. Held by TCRdb, this immuneACCESS table contains in-frame sequences only and omits some clones. Under half of the omission traces to an unresolved V gene where checked; the cause of the rest is unknown. The sample table shows some 250,000 clones, and roughly nine tenths are seen once. Approximately 12% of the sample rests with the top ten. The sequenced sample consisted of peripheral blood. The receptors originated from a woman in her 30s with COVID-19, enrolled during active disease.

The V gene is TRBV5-4, the J gene TRBJ2-2; 8 bases agree with TRBD1. V lost 6 bases and J lost 1; bases outside the gene matches: 2. The germline CDR1 and CDR2 sequences are SGHNT and YYREEE (reference sequence). The CDR3 has 14 amino acids. The CDR3 nucleotides are TGTGCCAGCATTGACAGGGGGAACACCGGGGAGCTGTTTTTT. Translated: CASIDRGNTGELFF.

This sequence joins TRBV28 and TRBJ2-3; 11 bases agree with TRBD2. The CDR3 loop spans 15 amino acids. Germline CDR1 reads MDHEN; CDR2 reads SYDVKM. V was clipped by 4 bases and J by 9 bases; unmatched bases: 9. The CDR3, as DNA: TGTGCCAGCAGTTGGATTAGCGGGGGGGTGGAAACGCAGTATTTT. The encoded protein is CASSWISGGVETQYF.

This clone appeared a single time. The chain recombines TRBV19 with TRBJ2-7; D gene ambiguous. Germline CDR1 and CDR2: LNHDA and SQIVND (reference sequence). This CDR3 is 15 amino acids long. The ends were cut back, 1 base at V and 1 base at J, with 11 bases in the middle. The CDR3 reads CASSIGVQESYEQYF. In nucleotides, the CDR3 is TGTGCCAGTAGTATAGGGGTCCAGGAATCCTACGAGCAGTACTTC. Complete variable domain (other parts from reference TRBV19 and TRBJ2-7): DGGITQSPKYLFRKEGQNVTLSCEQNLNHDAMYWYRQDPGQGLRLIYYSQIVNDFQKGDIAEGYSVSREKKESFPLTVTSAQKNPTAFYLCASSIGVQESYEQYFGPGTRLTVT.

The gene calls are TRBV28 and TRBJ1-1; TRBD1 is a possible D gene (6 bases). The V gene lost 7 bases and the J gene lost 0 bases, with 12 bases spanning the gap. The CDR3 sequence is 14 residues long. Germline V gives CDR1 MDHEN, CDR2 SYDVKM. CDR3 loop: CASTSTGMNTEAFF. The DNA of the CDR3 is TGTGCCAGCACTAGTACAGGGATGAACACTGAAGCTTTCTTT.

This clone came up a few times. The chain has TRBV27 and TRBJ2-3; 7 bases are a match to TRBD2. In germline, CDR1 is MNHEY, CDR2 SMNVEV (reference sequence). J gave up 4 bases and V 5 bases, and 6 bases lay outside the gene matches. There are 14 residues in the CDR3. CDR3 DNA: TGTGCCAGCAGTGACCGGGGGGTAGCAGATACGCAGTATTTT. This encodes CASSDRGVADTQYF.

The chain links TRBV24-1 to TRBJ2-3; tentatively, D is TRBD2 (6 bases). The CDR3 extends over 13 amino acids. Germline V gene data show CDR1 as KGHDR and CDR2 as SFDVKD. Trimming took 8 bases from V and 5 from J, leaving 13 bases between them. The CDR3 nucleotides read TGTGCCACCATGGGGGGAAGTGGAGATACGCAGTATTTT. It specifies CATMGGSGDTQYF.

The chain has TRBV5-8 and TRBJ1-5, with 10 bases identical to TRBD1. J gave up 1 base and V 4 bases, and 2 bases lay outside the gene matches. Germline V gene lookup returns CDR1 SGHTS and CDR2 YDEGEE. The CDR3 is 15 amino acids. Here the CDR3 DNA reads TGTGCCAGCAGCCCGGACAGGGGGAGCAATCAGCCCCAGCATTTT. Translating gives CASSPDRGSNQPQHF.

Here the CDR3 reads CASSQGGGHLYEQYF. CDR3 bases: TGCGCCAGCAGCCAAGGTGGGGGCCACCTCTACGAGCAGTACTTC. J is TRBJ2-7 and V is TRBV4-1; D possibly corresponds to TRBD1 (6 bases). The V and J ends lost 1 base and 3 bases respectively, with 13 bases between them. The CDR3 sequence is 15 residues long. Germline V CDR1 and CDR2: MGHRA, YSYEKL.

The gene calls are TRBV5-1 and TRBJ2-1, with 11 bases identical to TRBD1. The CDR3 has 15 amino acids. J was trimmed by 6 bases and V by 0 bases; bases with no gene match: 2. Germline values: CDR1 SGHRS, CDR2 YFSETQ. The CDR3 DNA reads TGCGCCAGCAGCTTGGCGGGACAGGGGGTCAATGAGCAGTTCTTC. This codes for CASSLAGQGVNEQFF.

This clone was observed once. The chain links TRBV23-1 to TRBJ1-4; D possibly corresponds to TRBD1 (6 bases). TRBV23-1 is reported as an ORF; its role is uncertain. V was cut by 0 bases and J by 4 bases, with 15 bases left in between. The CDR3 is 17 residues long. CDR3 loop: CASSQSRGQQGNEKLFF. Here the CDR3 DNA reads TGCGCCAGCAGTCAATCGAGAGGACAGCAGGGTAATGAAAAACTGTTTTTT.

This clone was seen a few times. V gene TRBV5-4 combines with J gene TRBJ2-7, with 12 bases fitting TRBD2. CDR1 and CDR2 from the germline V gene are SGHNT and YYREEE (reference sequence). The V and J ends lost 4 bases and 7 bases, in that order; junction bases with no gene match: 9. CDR3 length: 15 amino acids. The DNA for the CDR3 is TGTGCCAGCAGCCGCGCGCTAGCGGGGGGGCGGGAGCAGTACTTC. Amino acids: CASSRALAGGREQYF.

The chain has TRBV3-1 (or the pseudogene TRBV3-2) and TRBJ2-3; 9 bases map to TRBD2. V lost 3 bases and J lost 8; bases outside the gene matches: 6. Germline V gene sequence: CDR1 LGHDT, CDR2 YNNKEL (reference sequence). The CDR3 runs to 14 residues. CDR3 region: CASSQDLAGITQYF. Written as DNA, the CDR3 is TGTGCCAGCAGCCAGGACCTAGCGGGGATTACGCAGTATTTT.

The chain joins TRBV10-3 to TRBJ1-1; 9 nucleotides match TRBD1. The trim removed 4 bases at V and 5 bases at J, leaving 5 bases unmatched. The CDR3 consists of 14 residues. Germline values: CDR1 ENHRY, CDR2 SYGVKD. CDR3 coding DNA: TGTGCCATCAGTGCCGGACAGGGGAGGACTGAAGCTTTCTTT. Encoded protein: CAISAGQGRTEAFF.

The gene calls are TRBV10-2 and TRBJ2-3; 14 bases agree with TRBD2. Trimming took 6 bases from V and 4 from J; bases not matched to a gene: 3. From germline, CDR1 is WSHSY and CDR2 SAAADI. The CDR3 is made up of 15 amino acids. CDR3 bases: TGCGCCAGCAGGACTAGCGGGGGGGTGTCAGATACGCAGTATTTT. Its protein product is CASRTSGGVSDTQYF.

This chain joins TRBV4-1 and TRBJ2-7; D gene uncertain. The CDR3 runs 14 residues. Germline assignment: CDR1 MGHRA and CDR2 YSYEKL. V was trimmed by 4 bases and J by 3 bases, leaving 13 bases between them. The CDR3: CASSPAETYYEQYF. The CDR3 DNA reads TGCGCCAGCAGCCCTGCCGAGACTTACTACGAGCAGTACTTC.

The chain couples TRBV27 to TRBJ2-7, with TRBD1 matching 8 bases. This CDR3 comprises 16 residues. CDR1 and CDR2 from the germline V gene are MNHEY and SMNVEV (reference sequence). The trim removed 5 bases at V and 2 bases at J, leaving 11 bases unmatched. Here the CDR3 DNA reads TGTGCCAGCAGTCCATCCCGGAGCAGGGGGCCCTACGAGCAGTACTTC. It yields the protein CASSPSRSRGPYEQYF.

This clone came up once. The rearrangement uses TRBV5-1 and TRBJ2-2; D not certain. Germline CDR1 and CDR2: SGHRS and YFSETQ. V gave up 0 bases and J gave up 5 bases, with 8 bases separating them. The CDR3 contains 14 residues. DNA of the CDR3: TGCGCCAGCAGCTTGGAACATCAGACCGGGGAGCTGTTTTTT. Encoded protein: CASSLEHQTGELFF.

This chain connects TRBV28 to TRBJ1-5, with a weak D call TRBD1 (5 bases). The CDR3 extends over 17 amino acids. The germline CDR1 and CDR2 sequences are MDHEN and SYDVKM. The germline V and J ends were trimmed by 1 base and 0 bases, with 13 bases remaining between them. CDR3 sequence: CASSLFDSRFSNQPQHF. DNA of the CDR3: TGTGCCAGCAGTTTATTTGACAGCCGGTTTAGCAATCAGCCCCAGCATTTT.

This clone was found once. The chain employs TRBV28 and TRBJ2-1; 7 bases match TRBD2. V was pared by 3 bases and J by 2 bases, with 1 base of the junction left unmatched. This CDR3 spans 14 amino acids. Germline values: CDR1 MDHEN, CDR2 SYDVKM. The CDR3 region is CASSFRGAYNEQFF. The CDR3 DNA reads TGTGCCAGCAGTTTCCGGGGGGCCTACAATGAGCAGTTCTTC.

This rearrangement joins TRBV18 to TRBJ2-2; 8 bases map to TRBD2. V shed 8 bases, J shed 2 bases, and the junction held 7 bases outside the gene matches. The germline gives CDR1 KGHSH, CDR2 LQKENI. The CDR3 runs 15 residues. The CDR3 nucleotides read TGTGCCAGCCCCCCGGCGGGGGGAAACACCGGGGAGCTGTTTTTT. Translating it yields CASPPAGGNTGELFF.

The chain uses TRBV2 and TRBJ1-2; D is ambiguous. The germline V and J ends were trimmed by 6 bases and 4 bases, with 9 bases remaining between them. The CDR3 consists of 12 residues. Germline V gene sequence: CDR1 SNHLY, CDR2 FYNNEI. The CDR3, as DNA: TGTGCCAGCAGCGAGGGCTTCTATGGCTACACCTTC. As protein: CASSEGFYGYTF.

This clone has just a few counts. The chain uses TRBV7-9 and TRBJ2-7; 9 positions agree with TRBD1. This CDR3 comprises 15 residues. Germline V gene sequence: CDR1 SEHNR, CDR2 FQNEAQ (reference sequence). V was clipped by 4 bases and J by 6 bases; unmatched bases: 10. Written as DNA, the CDR3 is TGTGCCAGCAGCTCGCGGGGACAGGGAGGGGGCGAGCAGTACTTC. Translation gives CASSSRGQGGGEQYF. Full variable domain (outside the CDR3, taken from reference TRBV7-9 and TRBJ2-7): DTGVSQNPRHKITKRGQNVTFRCDPISEHNRLYWYRQTLGQGPEFLTYFQNEAQLEKSRLLSDRFSAERPKGSFSTLEIQRTEQGDSAMYLCASSSRGQGGGEQYFGPGTRLTVT.

The CDR3 DNA is TGTGCCTGGACCAAAGCGGGGGGGCCCCAGTTCTTC. Translation gives CAWTKAGGPQFF. V is TRBV30 and J is TRBJ2-1; 10 positions agree with TRBD2. CDR3 length: 12 amino acids. With V trimmed by 4 bases and J by 13 bases, 7 bases remained unmatched. Germline CDR1 and CDR2: GTSNPN and SVGIG (reference sequence).

The chain links TRBV19 to TRBJ1-2; TRBD1 matches at 10 bases. Losses at the gene ends were 2 bases for V and 5 bases for J; bases not matched to a gene: 5. Germline CDR1 and CDR2: LNHDA and SQIVND (reference sequence). The CDR3 totals 15 residues. In DNA, the CDR3 is TGTGCCAGTAGTATAAGCGCGGGACAGGGGTATGGCTACACCTTC. Translating it yields CASSISAGQGYGYTF.

V gene TRBV30 combines with J gene TRBJ2-1; 14 nucleotides line up with TRBD2. The CDR3 loop spans 15 amino acids. Germline V gene sequence: CDR1 GTSNPN, CDR2 SVGIG (reference sequence). With 4 bases clipped from V and 9 bases from J, the junction kept 8 bases outside the gene matches. CDR3 in DNA: TGTGCCTGGACTCGGACTAGCGGGGGGATAAGTGAGCAGTTCTTC. Its translation is CAWTRTSGGISEQFF. The complete variable domain, with remaining parts taken from reference TRBV30 and TRBJ2-1, reads SQTIHQWPATLVQPVGSPLSLECTVEGTSNPNLYWYRQAAGRGLQLLFYSVGIGQISSEVPQNLSASRPQDRQFILSSKKLLLSDSGFYLCAWTRTSGGISEQFFGPGTRLTVL.

The rearrangement uses TRBV28 and TRBJ2-1; TRBD1 might be the D (5 bases). CDR1 and CDR2 from the germline V gene are MDHEN and SYDVKM. Trimming shortened V by 5 bases and J by 0 bases, and 8 bases separated the two germline ends. This CDR3 has 14 amino acids. The CDR3 region has the DNA TGTGCCAGCAGTATCCAGGGCTCCTACAATGAGCAGTTCTTC. Protein sequence: CASSIQGSYNEQFF.

The rearrangement joins TRBV18 to TRBJ2-7; D is undetermined. The V gene lost 5 bases and the J gene lost 5 bases, with 13 bases spanning the gap. From germline, CDR1 is KGHSH and CDR2 LQKENI. CDR3 size: 13 residues. CDR3 bases: TGTGCCAGCTCAGCGACCGAGGCTAACGAGCAGTACTTC. It specifies CASSATEANEQYF.